Below are 18 T cell receptor beta chains sequenced from a single sample in a study of shared clonotypes between healthy human individuals. CD45RO-negative, CCR7-selected cells formed the naive CD8 fraction, which excluded terminally differentiated effector memory CD45RA+ cells. The method was immunoSEQ multiplex PCR; TCRdb's version includes in-frame clones alone and lacks a portion of them. The sample contains 650,000 to 800,000 clones, around 90% of which appear only once. Sequenced input: naive CD8+ T cells sorted from blood. These receptors were obtained from a man aged 30 to 39 in good health.

This clone was recorded once. This sequence joins TRBV5-8 and TRBJ2-5, with 9 bases identical to TRBD1. Looked up from germline, CDR1 is SGHTS and CDR2 is YDEGEE. CDR3 size: 14 residues. After removal of 4 bases from V and 2 bases from J, the junction contained 3 bases not matched to a gene. The CDR3 DNA reads TGTGCCAGCAGCCCGGGACAGGGTCAAGAGACCCAGTACTTC. Protein sequence: CASSPGQGQETQYF.

This clone came up once. This sequence joins TRBV7-9 and TRBJ1-5, with D unclear. Germline values: CDR1 SEHNR, CDR2 FQNEAQ (reference sequence). The CDR3 length is 15 residues. The ends were cut back, 1 base at V and 0 bases at J, with 7 bases in the middle. CDR3 sequence (DNA): TGTGCCAGCAGCTTAGACGCCAGTAGCAATCAGCCCCAGCATTTT. Encoded protein: CASSLDASSNQPQHF.

J is TRBJ2-7 and V is TRBV27; 7 bases fit TRBD2. The V and J ends lost 5 bases and 3 bases, in that order; junction bases with no gene match: 13. Germline CDR1 reads MNHEY; CDR2 reads SMNVEV (reference sequence). The CDR3 is 16 amino acids. CDR3 loop: CASSPIPSGINYEQYF. The CDR3 DNA sequence: TGTGCCAGCAGTCCGATCCCGAGCGGGATTAACTACGAGCAGTACTTC.

The J gene is TRBJ1-2, the V gene TRBV4-2, with a possible D match to TRBD1 (5 bases). The ends were cut back, 0 bases at V and 3 bases at J, with 14 bases in the middle. This CDR3 is built from 16 residues. Per germline, CDR1 LGHNA and CDR2 YNFKEQ. CDR3 loop: CASSQEVAGTDYGYTF. The DNA for the CDR3 is TGTGCCAGCAGCCAAGAAGTGGCCGGGACGGACTATGGCTACACCTTC.

V and J are TRBV25-1 and TRBJ2-7; TRBD2 matches 11 bases. V was pared by 4 bases and J by 2 bases, with 4 bases of the junction left unmatched. Germline V gives CDR1 MGHDK, CDR2 SYGVNS. CDR3 length equals 15 residues. CDR3: CASSGGSGRAYEQYF. CDR3 DNA: TGTGCCAGCAGTGGTGGTAGCGGGAGGGCCTACGAGCAGTACTTC.

The chain couples TRBV7-9 to TRBJ2-1, with 10 bases fitting TRBD1. V was pared by 5 bases and J by 12 bases, with 13 bases of the junction left unmatched. The germline V gene has CDR1 SEHNR and CDR2 FQNEAQ (reference sequence). CDR3 size: 15 residues. The chain's CDR3 is CASSHRDRGGERQFF. In nucleotides, the CDR3 is TGTGCCAGCAGCCACCGGGACAGGGGTGGCGAGCGGCAGTTCTTC.

The sample holds one count of this clone. The chain couples TRBV9 to TRBJ2-1; 8 bases agree with TRBD2. The CDR3 has 16 residues. Germline V gene lookup returns CDR1 SGDLS and CDR2 YYNGEE. After removal of 0 bases from V and 4 bases from J, the junction contained 6 bases not matched to a gene. CDR3 DNA: TGTGCCAGCAGCGTAGCCGGGACTAGATTTTACAATGAGCAGTTCTTC. Amino acids: CASSVAGTRFYNEQFF.

The V call is TRBV2, the J call TRBJ2-7; D is uncertain. The germline V gene has CDR1 SNHLY and CDR2 FYNNEI. The CDR3 is 13 residues long. The V and J ends lost 4 bases and 1 base respectively, with 8 bases between them. CDR3 bases: TGTGCCAGCAGTGGGCAGCAATCCTACGAGCAGTACTTC. It translates to CASSGQQSYEQYF.

The chain joins TRBV29-1 to TRBJ2-1; D is unclear. The germline V and J ends were trimmed by 4 bases and 0 bases, with 10 bases remaining between them. Germline V lookup: CDR1 SQVTM, CDR2 ANQGSEA. The CDR3 length is 14 residues. The DNA for the CDR3 is TGCAGCGTTGGGAGAATGGGCTCCTACAATGAGCAGTTCTTC. It specifies CSVGRMGSYNEQFF.

In regard to this clone: Other nucleotide sequences from this sample produce the same CDR3. CDR3 bases: TGTGCCAGCAGTTCCGGGACTAGCGGGAGCACCGGGGAGCTGTTTTTT. It yields the protein CASSSGTSGSTGELFF. This chain connects TRBV27 to TRBJ2-2; 14 bases are a match to TRBD2. Trimming cost V 4 bases and J 4 bases; bases outside gene matches: 2. There are 16 residues in the CDR3. Germline V gene sequence: CDR1 MNHEY, CDR2 SMNVEV (reference sequence).

The chain recombines TRBV5-1 with TRBJ1-5; D uncertain. This CDR3 region has 17 residues. Deletions cut 1 base from V and 3 bases from J, with 17 bases between. CDR1 and CDR2 from the germline V gene are SGHRS and YFSETQ. The DNA of the CDR3 is TGCGCCAGCAGCTTGATTCCTGAAGAATTCCCCAATCAGCCCCAGCATTTT. This codes for CASSLIPEEFPNQPQHF.

The rearrangement uses TRBV29-1 and TRBJ1-2, with a tentative D call TRBD1 (6 bases). Between the trimmed V and J ends, which lost 4 bases and 7 bases, there was a span of 16 bases. Germline V gene data show CDR1 as SQVTM and CDR2 as ANQGSEA. The CDR3 consists of 13 residues. CDR3 sequence reads: CSVGVGGPSGYTF. The CDR3 DNA reads TGCAGCGTTGGAGTTGGGGGGCCGAGTGGCTACACCTTC.

The chain joins TRBV4-2 to TRBJ2-7, with unresolved D. The germline CDR1 and CDR2 sequences are LGHNA and YNFKEQ. CDR3 length: 18 amino acids. The ends were cut back, 0 bases at V and 2 bases at J, with 20 bases in the middle. Here the CDR3 DNA reads TGTGCCAGCAGCCAAGATCGAACAGACCTCATGGGGACCTACGAGCAGTACTTC. Translation gives CASSQDRTDLMGTYEQYF.

Comments on this clone: Other DNA sequences from this sample encode an identical CDR3 as well. The rearrangement links TRBV7-2 to TRBJ2-3; D remains ambiguous. CDR1 SGHTA and CDR2 FQGNSA come from the germline V gene. The CDR3 runs to 13 residues. Trimming cost V 1 base and J 3 bases, with 5 bases left between them. CDR3 in DNA: TGTGCCAGCAGCTTAGGACCTACAGATACGCAGTATTTT. Translation: CASSLGPTDTQYF.

This clone appeared many times. Distinct nucleotide sequences in the sample also encode this CDR3. V gene TRBV7-9 combines with J gene TRBJ1-5, with a weak D call TRBD1 (6 bases). Trimming removed 1 base at V and 2 bases at J, with 6 bases between. Per germline, CDR1 SEHNR and CDR2 FQNEAQ (reference sequence). The CDR3 sequence is 14 residues long. The CDR3 nucleotides read TGTGCCAGCAGCTTAGACAGGGGCAATCAGCCCCAGCATTTT. Amino acids: CASSLDRGNQPQHF.

This clone is a singleton in its sample. This rearrangement joins TRBV28 to TRBJ2-3; 8 bases agree with TRBD1. CDR1 and CDR2 (germline): MDHEN, SYDVKM. This CDR3 has 17 residues. The junction had 8 bases not matched to a gene; V was cut back by 3 bases and J by 0 bases. Written as DNA, the CDR3 is TGTGCCAGCAGTTTTTTCCGGACAGGGATAAGCACAGATACGCAGTATTTT. Its translation: CASSFFRTGISTDTQYF. Full variable domain (rest looked up from reference TRBV28 and TRBJ2-3): DVKVTQSSRYLVKRTGEKVFLECVQDMDHENMFWYRQDPGLGLRLIYFSYDVKMKEKGDIPEGYSVSREKKERFSLILESASTNQTSMYLCASSFFRTGISTDTQYFGPGTRLTVL.

The chain joins TRBV6-1 to TRBJ2-7, with D perhaps matching TRBD2 (7 bases). Germline V gene data show CDR1 as MNHNS and CDR2 as SASEGT. CDR3 length: 21 amino acids. Trimming left V 0 bases short and J 1 base short, with 28 bases between. Here the CDR3 reads CASSEALLWQIGRGKSYEQYF. The CDR3 coding sequence is TGTGCCAGCAGTGAAGCGCTTCTGTGGCAAATTGGGAGGGGGAAGTCCTACGAGCAGTACTTC.

The CDR3 sequence is CASSLDDYHSYEQYF. DNA of the CDR3: TGTGCCAGCAGCTTGGATGACTATCACTCCTACGAGCAGTACTTC. The gene calls are TRBV7-2 and TRBJ2-7, with D possibly matching TRBD2 (5 bases). Trimming took 3 bases from V and 0 from J, leaving 12 bases between them. Looked up from germline, CDR1 is SGHTA and CDR2 is FQGNSA. The CDR3 spans 15 residues.